The present TCR beta chain was sequenced within a study of blood T cell repertoires in COVID-19. Clones were read by immunoSEQ multiplex PCR, and TCRdb kept only the in-frame ones, dropping some. The sample lists about 110,000 clones, under 90% occurring once. CDR3 length: 15 amino acids. Germline loops: CDR1 GTSNPN, CDR2 SVGIG (reference sequence). V was shortened by 3 bases and J by 8 bases, with 20 bases between the two germline ends. The source of this sequence is a woman between 50 and 59 years old with acute or convalescent COVID-19. Sequenced input: peripheral blood. The rearrangement uses TRBV30 and TRBJ2-1, with TRBD2 as a possible D gene (6 bases). Written as DNA, the CDR3 is TGTGCCTGGAGAGAACGGGACTCTTGGGCCGATGAGCAGTTCTTC. As protein: CAWRERDSWADEQFF.